Listed below are T cell receptor beta chains from one sample, sequenced in a study of tissue T cells after allogeneic stem cell transplantation. This table comes from immunoSEQ multiplex PCR, and its TCRdb copy is limited to in-frame clones, with some not included. This sample yields more than 7,000 clones, of which roughly three fifths are seen a single time; 15% to 20% belongs to the top ten. The sample in question was tissue from the jejunum, obtained at autopsy. All receptors come from a female donor aged 60 or older with lung cancer. The CDR3 runs from the conserved cysteine through the conserved F or W. Each record gives: V gene, J gene, D gene, clone size, CDR3 DNA, CDR3 protein. D genes are given only for firm matches. Clone size is given for some rows only: seen once, a few or many times, or a class if the clone is expanded.

v_gene: TRBV6-5; j_gene: TRBJ2-4; d_gene: NA; abundance: NA; CDR3nt: TGTGCCAGCAGTTACAGGTCGTCCCCGAACATTCAGTACTTC; CDR3aa: CASSYRSSPNIQYF
v_gene: TRBV7-2; j_gene: TRBJ2-7; d_gene: TRBD1; abundance: NA; CDR3nt: TGTGCCAGCAGCCAAAGGACAGGGGGCTCCTACGAGCAGTACTTC; CDR3aa: CASSQRTGGSYEQYF
v_gene: TRBV6-1; j_gene: TRBJ1-2; d_gene: NA; abundance: NA; CDR3nt: TGTGCCAGCAGTGAAGCCAACTATGGCTACACCTTC; CDR3aa: CASSEANYGYTF
v_gene: TRBV7-2; j_gene: TRBJ2-1; d_gene: TRBD2; abundance: once; CDR3nt: TGTGCCAGCAGCCCAGGACTAGCGGGCTACAATGAGCAGTTCTTC; CDR3aa: CASSPGLAGYNEQFF
v_gene: TRBV7-2; j_gene: TRBJ2-5; d_gene: NA; abundance: NA; CDR3nt: TGTGCCAGCAGCCTAAGGACAGGGAGGGGTGGAGAGACCCAGTACTTC; CDR3aa: CASSLRTGRGGETQYF
v_gene: TRBV4-1; j_gene: TRBJ2-3; d_gene: NA; abundance: NA; CDR3nt: TGCGCCAGCGGACGGGGCGGGCTAGCGATTAAAGATACGCAGTATTTT; CDR3aa: CASGRGGLAIKDTQYF
v_gene: TRBV1; j_gene: TRBJ2-5; d_gene: NA; abundance: NA; CDR3nt: TGCACCAGCAGCCAAGATCAACTAGCGGGGGGGCCGTGTGAGACCCAGTACTTC; CDR3aa: CTSSQDQLAGGPCETQYF
v_gene: TRBV20-1; j_gene: TRBJ1-5; d_gene: NA; abundance: NA; CDR3nt: TGCAGTGCTAGTCGGTCAGAATTCGGTCAGCCCCAGCATTTT; CDR3aa: CSASRSEFGQPQHF
v_gene: TRBV27; j_gene: TRBJ1-1; d_gene: NA; abundance: once; CDR3nt: TGTGCCAGCTGGAGCATTGTGAACACTGAAGCTTTCTTT; CDR3aa: CASWSIVNTEAFF
v_gene: TRBV7-9; j_gene: TRBJ2-7; d_gene: NA; abundance: NA; CDR3nt: TGTGCCAGCAAAGACAATGACTACGAGCAGTACTTC; CDR3aa: CASKDNDYEQYF
v_gene: TRBV5-3; j_gene: TRBJ2-2; d_gene: TRBD2; abundance: NA; CDR3nt: TGTGCCAGAAGCTTGCTCGCGGGAGGGGACACCGGGGAGCTGTTTTTT; CDR3aa: CARSLLAGGDTGELFF
v_gene: TRBV6-2/TRBV6-3; j_gene: TRBJ2-5; d_gene: TRBD2; abundance: NA; CDR3nt: TGTGCCAGCAGTTCCTCCTGGGGACTAGCGAGCCAAGAGACCCAGTACTTC; CDR3aa: CASSSSWGLASQETQYF
v_gene: TRBV21-1; j_gene: TRBJ1-1; d_gene: NA; abundance: NA; CDR3nt: TGTGCCAGCAGCCCCAGGGTTCCTGAAGCTTTCTTT; CDR3aa: CASSPRVPEAFF
v_gene: TRBV10-2; j_gene: TRBJ1-5; d_gene: NA; abundance: few; CDR3nt: TGCGCCAGCAGTATGGAGCGGGGCAATCAGCCCCAGCATTTT; CDR3aa: CASSMERGNQPQHF
v_gene: TRBV7-9; j_gene: TRBJ2-1; d_gene: NA; abundance: NA; CDR3nt: TGTGCCAGCAGCTTCAGGGGCTCCTACAATGAGCAGTTCTTC; CDR3aa: CASSFRGSYNEQFF
v_gene: TRBV6-5; j_gene: TRBJ1-3; d_gene: NA; abundance: NA; CDR3nt: TGTGCCAGCATCTTTCAGGGCCTGGGCACCATATATTTT; CDR3aa: CASIFQGLGTIYF
v_gene: TRBV20-1; j_gene: TRBJ1-1; d_gene: NA; abundance: NA; CDR3nt: TGCAGTGCTAGTGGGGGTAACACTGAAGCTTTCTTT; CDR3aa: CSASGGNTEAFF
v_gene: TRBV4-2; j_gene: TRBJ2-5; d_gene: NA; abundance: few; CDR3nt: TGTGCCAGCAGCCAAGGACAGGCAGAGACCCAGTACTTC; CDR3aa: CASSQGQAETQYF
v_gene: TRBV6-6; j_gene: TRBJ1-3; d_gene: NA; abundance: NA; CDR3nt: TGTGCCAGCAGTTACCAGGGGACTAAGACTGGAAACACCATATATTTT; CDR3aa: CASSYQGTKTGNTIYF
v_gene: TRBV21-1; j_gene: TRBJ1-2; d_gene: NA; abundance: NA; CDR3nt: TGTGCCAGCAGCAAAAAATTCTCCCGAATCCGAGAAGACTATGGCTACACCTTC; CDR3aa: CASSKKFSRIREDYGYTF
v_gene: TRBV2; j_gene: TRBJ1-2; d_gene: TRBD1; abundance: few; CDR3nt: TGTGCCAGCAGTGCGACAGGGATACGGGGCTACACCTTC; CDR3aa: CASSATGIRGYTF
v_gene: TRBV5-6; j_gene: TRBJ1-2; d_gene: NA; abundance: few; CDR3nt: TGTGCCAGCAGCGAACAGGGTGTCCGTTACTATGGCTACACCTTC; CDR3aa: CASSEQGVRYYGYTF
v_gene: TRBV9; j_gene: TRBJ2-7; d_gene: TRBD1; abundance: medium-sized; CDR3nt: TGTGCCAGCAGCTCCGAGACAGGGACCTCGGTGGTGCAGTACTTC; CDR3aa: CASSSETGTSVVQYF
v_gene: TRBV29-1; j_gene: TRBJ1-5; d_gene: TRBD1; abundance: NA; CDR3nt: TGCAGCGTGACCGGGACAGGGATCCATCAGCCCCAGCATTTT; CDR3aa: CSVTGTGIHQPQHF
v_gene: TRBV21-1; j_gene: TRBJ2-1; d_gene: NA; abundance: NA; CDR3nt: TGTGCCAGCAGCAAAGGGGAAAGTTGGGACAGGGGGCATTACAATGAGCAGTTCTTC; CDR3aa: CASSKGESWDRGHYNEQFF
v_gene: TRBV30; j_gene: TRBJ2-2; d_gene: NA; abundance: few; CDR3nt: TGTGCCTGGAGCCAGGGTAGTATAGCCGGGGAGCTGTTTTTT; CDR3aa: CAWSQGSIAGELFF
v_gene: TRBV21-1; j_gene: TRBJ2-1; d_gene: NA; abundance: NA; CDR3nt: TGTGCCAGCAGCAAAGCCCTCCCCCGGGAGAAAAACAATGAGCAGTTCTTC; CDR3aa: CASSKALPREKNNEQFF
v_gene: TRBV6-5; j_gene: TRBJ2-7; d_gene: NA; abundance: once; CDR3nt: TGTGCCAGCAGTTACGGGCCACAGGGAACCTACGAGCAGTACTTC; CDR3aa: CASSYGPQGTYEQYF
v_gene: TRBV19; j_gene: TRBJ2-5; d_gene: NA; abundance: NA; CDR3nt: TGTGCCAGTAGTCGTCTACAGGGTGGGGAGACCCAGTACTTC; CDR3aa: CASSRLQGGETQYF
v_gene: TRBV4-1; j_gene: TRBJ2-1; d_gene: NA; abundance: NA; CDR3nt: TGCGCCAGCAGCCAAGCACAGGACAATGAGCAGTTCTTC; CDR3aa: CASSQAQDNEQFF
v_gene: TRBV7-2; j_gene: TRBJ2-7; d_gene: TRBD2; abundance: medium-sized; CDR3nt: TGTGCCAGCAGCAAACTAGCGGGAGGAACCTACGAGCAGTACTTC; CDR3aa: CASSKLAGGTYEQYF
v_gene: TRBV7-9; j_gene: TRBJ2-5; d_gene: NA; abundance: few; CDR3nt: TGTGCCAGCAGCACACCGCGGGACCAAGAGACCCAGTACTTC; CDR3aa: CASSTPRDQETQYF
v_gene: TRBV5-6; j_gene: TRBJ2-7; d_gene: NA; abundance: NA; CDR3nt: TGTGCCAGCACCCCACAGGGATTCTCCTACGAGCAGTACTTC; CDR3aa: CASTPQGFSYEQYF
v_gene: TRBV2; j_gene: TRBJ2-7; d_gene: TRBD2; abundance: once; CDR3nt: TGTGCCAGCAGTGACCTGAGCGGGAGGAGGACCTACGAGCAGTACTTC; CDR3aa: CASSDLSGRRTYEQYF
v_gene: TRBV5-4; j_gene: TRBJ1-2; d_gene: NA; abundance: NA; CDR3nt: TGTGCCAGCACTTCAGGGGTTCAGGGGAGTATGGGCCTTTCCTTC; CDR3aa: CASTSGVQGSMGLSF
v_gene: TRBV2; j_gene: TRBJ1-2; d_gene: NA; abundance: NA; CDR3nt: TGTGCCAGCAGTCGGGACATTGGGATCTATGGCTACACCTTC; CDR3aa: CASSRDIGIYGYTF
v_gene: TRBV19; j_gene: TRBJ2-3; d_gene: NA; abundance: NA; CDR3nt: TGTGCCAGTAGTATTTTAGGGGAGAGGACAGATACGCAGTATTTT; CDR3aa: CASSILGERTDTQYF